One sample yielded the 30 T cell receptor beta chains listed below, sequenced in a study of blood T cell repertoires in COVID-19 (dated by TCRdb to about 2020). Libraries came from the immunoSEQ multiplex PCR assay. TCRdb provides this immuneACCESS table in a form limited to in-frame rearrangements. Some clones are lacking; in checked studies, under half of them reflect an unresolved V gene, and why the rest are absent is not known. This sample lists 95,000 to 150,000 clones; about 78% were detected once. The ten largest clones take up over 2% of the sample. The sample taken for sequencing was peripheral blood. The receptors originated from a man aged 70-80 years with acute or convalescent COVID-19.

V gene TRBV14 combines with J gene TRBJ2-7, with a possible D match to TRBD1 (6 bases). Trimming left V 4 bases short and J 0 bases short, with 19 bases between. This CDR3 is 17 amino acids long. Germline loops: CDR1 SGHDN, CDR2 FVKESK. This CDR3 reads CASSRDTYPRGSYEQYF. In nucleotides, the CDR3 is TGTGCCAGCAGCCGGGACACTTACCCAAGGGGCTCCTACGAGCAGTACTTC.

V usage is TRBV5-1 and J usage is TRBJ2-5; 11 nucleotides line up with TRBD2. Germline V lookup: CDR1 SGHRS, CDR2 YFSETQ. Unmatched junction bases numbered 15, after V lost 2 bases and J lost 0 bases. The CDR3 runs 20 residues. This CDR3 reads CASSFNPGLAATEYQETQYF. In DNA, the CDR3 is TGCGCCAGCAGCTTTAATCCGGGACTAGCGGCTACCGAGTACCAAGAGACCCAGTACTTC.

The chain links TRBV27 to TRBJ1-2, with 8 bases fitting TRBD1. The trim removed 5 bases at V and 5 bases at J, leaving 10 bases unmatched. Germline CDR1 is MNHEY and CDR2 is SMNVEV (reference sequence). CDR3 length: 15 residues. The CDR3 spells CASSERTGRGYGYTF. The CDR3 DNA sequence: TGTGCCAGCAGTGAAAGGACAGGGCGGGGGTATGGCTACACCTTC.

Written as DNA, the CDR3 is TGTGCCAGCAGTCCCGGCTCTACAGCCAACTATGGCTACACCTTC. It translates to CASSPGSTANYGYTF. The chain links TRBV2 to TRBJ1-2; D remains unclear. V lost 5 bases and J lost 2, with 15 bases in between. Germline assignment: CDR1 SNHLY and CDR2 FYNNEI. CDR3 length: 15 residues.

V and J are TRBV5-1 and TRBJ1-1; 9 bases fit TRBD1. The V gene end was trimmed by 4 bases and the J gene end by 3 bases; junction bases not matched to a gene: 10. This CDR3 region has 16 residues. Germline CDR1 reads SGHRS; CDR2 reads YFSETQ. The CDR3 reads CASSPGQGRLDTEAFF. The CDR3 DNA sequence: TGCGCCAGCAGCCCCGGACAGGGGAGGTTAGACACTGAAGCTTTCTTT.

V gene TRBV4-3 combines with J gene TRBJ2-7, with D possibly matching TRBD2 (7 bases). The ends were cut back, 1 base at V and 5 bases at J, with 15 bases in the middle. There are 15 residues in the CDR3. The germline V gene has CDR1 LGHNA and CDR2 YSLEER. CDR3 DNA: TGCGCCAGCAGCCAAGCGGGGGGCAGGGTTGACGAGCAGTACTTC. As protein: CASSQAGGRVDEQYF.

The V and J genes are TRBV6-5 and TRBJ1-1, with unresolved D. CDR1 is MNHEY and CDR2 is SVGAGI in the germline V gene. The germline V and J ends were trimmed by 6 bases and 3 bases, with 17 bases remaining between them. The CDR3 is 15 residues long. CDR3 coding DNA: TGTGCCAGCAGGGAGAGGAGGGTTGAGGACACTGAAGCTTTCTTT. Encoded protein: CASRERRVEDTEAFF.

This chain connects TRBV19 to TRBJ1-2, with 8 bases that match TRBD1. V lost 4 bases and J lost 3; bases outside the gene matches: 7. There are 15 residues in the CDR3. From germline, CDR1 is LNHDA and CDR2 SQIVND (reference sequence). The CDR3 nucleotides are TGTGCCAGTAGTAGTCCGGGACAGGCTGACTATGGCTACACCTTC. It yields the protein CASSSPGQADYGYTF. The whole variable domain, remainder taken from reference TRBV19 and TRBJ1-2, is DGGITQSPKYLFRKEGQNVTLSCEQNLNHDAMYWYRQDPGQGLRLIYYSQIVNDFQKGDIAEGYSVSREKKESFPLTVTSAQKNPTAFYLCASSSPGQADYGYTFGSGTRLTVV.

The chain recombines TRBV7-2 with TRBJ2-7, with 7 bases fitting TRBD2. There are 15 residues in the CDR3. With V trimmed by 3 bases and J by 3 bases, 8 bases remained unmatched. Germline V gene sequence: CDR1 SGHTA, CDR2 FQGNSA. The DNA of the CDR3 is TGTGCCAGCAGCTTTCATGGCCAGCGGGGCTACGAGCAGTACTTC. Encoded protein: CASSFHGQRGYEQYF.

The chain has TRBV18 and TRBJ1-3, with 11 positions matching TRBD1. V lost 3 bases, J lost 2 bases, and 12 bases stayed unmatched. The CDR3 runs 19 residues. Germline CDR1 and CDR2: KGHSH and LQKENI. CDR3 DNA: TGTGCCAGCTCACCCATAAGGACAGGGGGCGTAAGGACTGGAAACACCATATATTTT. Its translation: CASSPIRTGGVRTGNTIYF. Combining the CDR3 with reference TRBV18 and TRBJ1-3 gives the whole variable domain NAGVMQNPRHLVRRRGQEARLRCSPMKGHSHVYWYRQLPEEGLKFMVYLQKENIIDESGMPKERFSAEFPKEGPSILRIQQVVRGDSAAYFCASSPIRTGGVRTGNTIYFGEGSWLTVV.

The rearrangement joins TRBV6-5 to TRBJ1-6, with a possible D match to TRBD1 (5 bases). V was pared by 6 bases and J by 6 bases, with 12 bases between. This CDR3 is built from 14 residues. Germline loops: CDR1 MNHEY, CDR2 SVGAGI. Here the CDR3 reads CASRSGTANSPLHF. The CDR3 region has the DNA TGTGCCAGCAGATCCGGGACTGCTAATTCACCCCTCCACTTT.

CDR3 nucleotide sequence: TGTGCCAGTAGTCCAGGACAGGGAGGTGAGCAGTTCTTC. This sequence encodes CASSPGQGGEQFF. V and J are TRBV19 and TRBJ2-1; TRBD1 matches at 8 bases. V lost 5 bases, J lost 9 bases, and 6 bases stayed unmatched. Germline V gene data show CDR1 as LNHDA and CDR2 as SQIVND (reference sequence). This CDR3 region has 13 residues.

The chain couples TRBV7-8 to TRBJ1-2, with D unclear. Germline V gene lookup returns CDR1 SGHVS and CDR2 FQNEAQ. The CDR3 runs to 12 residues. Trimming pared 5 bases from V and 3 bases from J, leaving 7 bases between. CDR3: CASSPQDYGYTF. CDR3 DNA: TGTGCCAGCAGCCCTCAGGACTATGGCTACACCTTC.

V usage is TRBV2 and J usage is TRBJ1-1; 8 nucleotides line up with TRBD1. Germline V CDR1 and CDR2: SNHLY, FYNNEI. The V gene end was trimmed by 8 bases and the J gene end by 4 bases; junction bases not matched to a gene: 9. There are 14 residues in the CDR3. CDR3: CASVDRGGSTEAFF. Here the CDR3 DNA reads TGTGCCAGCGTAGACAGGGGCGGTTCCACTGAAGCTTTCTTT.

V and J are TRBV7-2 and TRBJ1-2; 7 bases agree with TRBD1. V lost 5 bases and J lost 3; bases outside the gene matches: 3. This CDR3 is built from 13 residues. CDR1 SGHTA and CDR2 FQGNSA come from the germline V gene. DNA of the CDR3: TGTGCCAGCAGCCCAGGGACAGACTATGGCTACACCTTC. It yields the protein CASSPGTDYGYTF.

The chain links TRBV6-5 to TRBJ1-2; no firm D call. The CDR3 spans 13 residues. Trimming cost V 6 bases and J 0 bases, with 8 bases left between them. Germline CDR1 MNHEY, CDR2 SVGAGI. In nucleotides, the CDR3 is TGTGCCAGCAGAGGAGGGCCTAACTATGGCTACACCTTC. This encodes CASRGGPNYGYTF.

The chain is built from TRBV5-8 and TRBJ1-5; no definite D call. The germline CDR1 and CDR2 sequences are SGHTS and YDEGEE. Trimming removed 4 bases at V and 3 bases at J, with 20 bases between. This CDR3 comprises 17 residues. In DNA, the CDR3 is TGTGCCAGCAGCCCCCACGAGGGATGGGGTGACAATCAGCCCCAGCATTTT. Its protein is CASSPHEGWGDNQPQHF. Variable domain in full (rest from reference TRBV5-8 and TRBJ1-5): EAGVTQSPTHLIKTRGQQATLRCSPISGHTSVYWYQQALGLGLQFLLWYDEGEERNRGNFPPRFSGRQFPNYSSELNVNALELEDSALYLCASSPHEGWGDNQPQHFGDGTRLSIL.

Points on this clone: Other DNA sequences in this specimen translate into the identical CDR3. The chain uses TRBV10-3 and TRBJ2-7; D remains unclear. Trimming stripped 0 bases from V and 4 bases from J, with 4 bases between. The CDR3 has 12 amino acids. CDR1 is ENHRY, CDR2 SYGVKD, per germline. The CDR3 DNA reads TGTGCCATCAGTGAGTCTCGGTACGAGCAGTACTTC. Protein product: CAISESRYEQYF.

This rearrangement joins TRBV19 to TRBJ1-1, with TRBD1 matching 9 bases. Looked up from germline, CDR1 is LNHDA and CDR2 is SQIVND (reference sequence). The CDR3 has 13 residues. Trimming took 7 bases from V and 6 from J; bases not matched to a gene: 6. The CDR3, as DNA: TGTGCCAGTAAGGGACAGGGAAGTCCTGAAGCTTTCTTT. It codes for CASKGQGSPEAFF.

This clone has a single count. The rearrangement joins TRBV27 to TRBJ1-1; D gene ambiguous. Germline-derived CDR1 and CDR2 are MNHEY and SMNVEV (reference sequence). This CDR3 is built from 13 residues. The V end was cut by 5 bases, the J end by 2 bases, with 9 bases between. The CDR3 bases are TGTGCCAGCAGTGTAAAAATAAACACTGAAGCTTTCTTT. It codes for CASSVKINTEAFF.

The chain carries TRBV18 and TRBJ2-3; the match to TRBD1 covers 11 bases. The CDR3 runs 15 residues. J lost 4 bases, V lost 4 bases, and 4 bases had no gene match. Germline assignment: CDR1 KGHSH and CDR2 LQKENI. DNA for the CDR3: TGTGCCAGCTCACTAGGGACAGGGGGATCAGATACGCAGTATTTT. This codes for CASSLGTGGSDTQYF. The full variable domain, completed using reference TRBV18 and TRBJ2-3, is NAGVMQNPRHLVRRRGQEARLRCSPMKGHSHVYWYRQLPEEGLKFMVYLQKENIIDESGMPKERFSAEFPKEGPSILRIQQVVRGDSAAYFCASSLGTGGSDTQYFGPGTRLTVL.

The chain links TRBV29-1 to TRBJ2-1; possible D gene TRBD1, 7 bases. Germline-derived CDR1 and CDR2 are SQVTM and ANQGSEA. The V end was cut by 7 bases, the J end by 0 bases, with 13 bases between. The CDR3 has 14 residues. The CDR3 spells CSGGDSSSYNEQFF. The CDR3 nucleotides read TGCAGCGGGGGGGACAGTTCCTCCTACAATGAGCAGTTCTTC.

The CDR3 bases are TGTGCCAGCAGTTTGTCGGACAGAAACATTCAGTACTTC. This translates into CASSLSDRNIQYF. The J gene is TRBJ2-4, the V gene TRBV28; possibly TRBD1 for D (6 bases). The V and J ends lost 3 bases and 6 bases respectively, with 9 bases between them. This CDR3 contains 13 residues. Germline V lookup: CDR1 MDHEN, CDR2 SYDVKM.

In its sample, this clone was seen a few times. The chain is built from TRBV2 and TRBJ1-2, with a weak D call TRBD1 (6 bases). Germline CDR1 reads SNHLY; CDR2 reads FYNNEI. CDR3 length: 12 amino acids. Trimming took off 6 bases at V and 10 bases at J, with 15 bases between the two ends. CDR3 in amino acids: CASSAVRTAYTF. The CDR3 region has the DNA TGTGCCAGCAGCGCCGTGAGGACAGCCTACACCTTC.

The V call is TRBV18, the J call TRBJ2-3; a weak D match, TRBD2 (7 bases). This CDR3 is built from 15 residues. In germline, CDR1 is KGHSH, CDR2 LQKENI. Trimming shortened V by 1 base and J by 1 base, and 9 bases separated the two germline ends. Here the CDR3 reads CASSPRGGRTDTQYF. The CDR3 nucleotides read TGTGCCAGCTCACCACGGGGGGGGCGCACAGATACGCAGTATTTT.

This clone turned up a few times. The J gene is TRBJ1-2, the V gene TRBV30; TRBD1 matches at 9 bases. The CDR3 has 13 residues. Trimming cost V 2 bases and J 7 bases; bases outside gene matches: 5. Germline loops: CDR1 GTSNPN, CDR2 SVGIG (reference sequence). CDR3 coding DNA: TGTGCCTGGAGTATTCGGACAGGGGTTGGCTACACCTTC. This translates into CAWSIRTGVGYTF.

The gene calls are TRBV11-2 and TRBJ2-7, with TRBD2 identical over 9 bases. Germline CDR1 reads SGHAT; CDR2 reads FQNNGV. After removal of 0 bases from V and 2 bases from J, the junction contained 11 bases not matched to a gene. This CDR3 comprises 18 residues. The CDR3, as DNA: TGTGCCAGCAGCTTAGAACCCCCCGGGACTAGCAGAACCTACGAGCAGTACTTC. Its translation: CASSLEPPGTSRTYEQYF.

The rearrangement uses TRBV9 and TRBJ1-1; D not certain. CDR1 is SGDLS, CDR2 YYNGEE, per germline. CDR3 length: 13 residues. Trimming removed 0 bases at V and 6 bases at J, with 9 bases between. The CDR3 loop reads CASSVGRVSEAFF. In DNA form, the CDR3 reads TGTGCCAGCAGCGTAGGTCGGGTCTCTGAAGCTTTCTTT.

This clone was seen more than once but under ten times. CDR3 DNA: TGTGCCAGCACCCTAGGGGCTAGCGGGGCCCGAGGGGGGGAGCTGTTTTTT. As protein: CASTLGASGARGGELFF. This sequence joins TRBV27 and TRBJ2-2; 9 bases agree with TRBD2. The CDR3 is 17 amino acids. Germline assignment: CDR1 MNHEY and CDR2 SMNVEV (reference sequence). V trimming: 7 bases; J trimming: 8 bases; junction bases outside the gene matches: 17.

The rearrangement links TRBV9 to TRBJ2-5; D unclear. The CDR3 length is 16 residues. Trimming pared 0 bases from V and 1 base from J, leaving 13 bases between. Germline V CDR1 and CDR2: SGDLS, YYNGEE. The CDR3 is CASSVGLQVLQETQYF. CDR3 in DNA: TGTGCCAGCAGCGTAGGTCTCCAGGTCCTCCAAGAGACCCAGTACTTC.